The T cell receptor beta chain under discussion was sequenced for a study of blood T cells in healthy people across ages. General study findings and limits: It was the long-lived donors that had more naive CD4+ cells and higher diversity than aged donors.

PCR was performed a second time for about 7 to 11 cycles using a sample-barcoded 5' primer and a J-beta primer mix. TCRdb processed the 5' RACE reads anew with MiXCR; each CDR3 protein has one entry. The repertoire holds 1.5 million to 2 million distinct CDR3 sequences, with 49% as singletons. Comments on this clonotype: Its target is not known.

Researchers collected approximately 9.9 milliliters of peripheral blood from every single donor. Each sample used at least 6 million PBMCs. The V gene lost 3 bases and the J gene lost 4 bases, with 13 bases spanning the gap. This CDR3 is built from 14 residues. The sequencing sample was made of blood. The chain couples TRBV12-3 or TRBV12-4 to TRBJ2-7, with a weak D call TRBD1 (5 bases). The clonotype was recovered from a woman aged 35 to 49 in good health. The CDR3 DNA sequence: TGTGCCAGCAGTTTCGCCCCGAAGGGGTACGAGCAGTACTTC. This codes for CASSFAPKGYEQYF.